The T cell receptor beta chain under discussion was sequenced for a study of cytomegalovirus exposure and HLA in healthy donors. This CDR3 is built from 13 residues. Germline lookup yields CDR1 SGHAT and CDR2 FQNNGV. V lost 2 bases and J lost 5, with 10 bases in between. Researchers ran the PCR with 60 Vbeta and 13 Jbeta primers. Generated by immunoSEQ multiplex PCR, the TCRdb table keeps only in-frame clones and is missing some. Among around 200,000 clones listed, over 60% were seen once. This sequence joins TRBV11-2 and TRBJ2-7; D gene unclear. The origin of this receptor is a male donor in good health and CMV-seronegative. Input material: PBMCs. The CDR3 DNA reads TGTGCCAGCAGCTTACAACTGGTGAACGAGCAGTACTTC. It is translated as CASSLQLVNEQYF.